This TCR beta chain is from a study of blood T cell repertoires in COVID-19. Method: immunoSEQ multiplex PCR; TCRdb's copy keeps in-frame clones and lacks some. The sample carries nearly 300,000 clones, around 88% recorded once. Input material: peripheral blood. The sequence came from a woman aged 30 to 39 who had recovered from COVID-19.

CDR3 sequence (DNA): TGTGCCAGCAGTTTCTTGGACAGGGGGTGGGGTCAGCCCCAGCATTTT. It translates to CASSFLDRGWGQPQHF. The chain employs TRBV28 and TRBJ1-5; TRBD1 agrees at 10 bases. Germline loops: CDR1 MDHEN, CDR2 SYDVKM. Losses at the gene ends were 3 bases for V and 6 bases for J; bases not matched to a gene: 8. This CDR3 contains 16 residues.